Each of the 25 T cell receptor beta chains below was sequenced from the same sample in a study of CXCR3-negative and CXCR3-positive naive CD8 T cells (dated by TCRdb to the late 2010s). Sequenced on a NextSeq 550. The Human TCR Profiling Kit (MiLaboratory) was used to prepare UMI-labeled 5' RACE TRB cDNA libraries. TCRdb reprocessed the reads and assigns one entry to each CDR3 protein sequence, leaving out DNA. This sample's table carries some 120,000 distinct CDR3 sequences. The ten biggest clones cover roughly 0.62% of the sample. Their antigens remain unidentified. Overall study outcomes, separate from this receptor: Compared with CXCR3-negative naive cells, CXCR3-positive naive cells had TRB CDR3s with higher hydrophobicity (lower Kidera factor 4), lower energy, and higher strength and volume indices.

The sequencing sample was made of naive CXCR3+ CD8+ T cells from blood. Explained via the paper, the cell subset or site label denotes: CD45RO-CCR7+CD27+CD95- naive CD8+ T cells expressing CXCR3 (TNR3+). These receptors originate from a human donor in good health. Some clones in this sample may be carry-over from other donors' samples.

V gene TRBV2 combines with J gene TRBJ2-5. Per germline, CDR1 SNHLY and CDR2 FYNNEI. The CDR3 length is 13 residues. The CDR3 here is CASSEVDGNEQSF.

The V call is TRBV6-2 or TRBV6-3, the J call TRBJ2-7; TCRdb's D call of TRBD2 is untestable without DNA. The CDR3 runs 14 residues. From germline, CDR1 is MNHEY and CDR2 SVGEGT. CDR3 residues: CASSGLAGTYEQYF.

V gene TRBV11-3 combines with J gene TRBJ2-2; the TCRdb D gene call, TRBD1, has no DNA to confirm it. CDR3 size: 14 residues. Germline-derived CDR1 and CDR2 are SGHNT and YENEEA. The CDR3 here is CASSPTPVTGELFF.

The chain recombines TRBV7-9 with TRBJ2-7; TCRdb reports TRBD2, a call that lacks DNA to check it against. Germline V gene sequence: CDR1 SEHNR, CDR2 FQNEAQ (reference sequence). The CDR3 consists of 14 residues. The CDR3 loop reads CASSPGSGVYEQYF.

This chain uses TRBV10-2 with TRBJ1-5. CDR1 WSHSY and CDR2 SAAADI come from the germline V gene. The CDR3 is 13 residues long. The CDR3: CASSAGGNQPQHF.

V and J are TRBV14 and TRBJ2-2. The length of the CDR3 is 12 residues. Per germline, CDR1 SGHDN and CDR2 FVKESK. The CDR3 spells CASSQYTGELFF.

This chain links TRBV12-3 or TRBV12-4 with TRBJ2-1; there is no DNA to check the TCRdb D call of TRBD2. The CDR3 totals 11 residues. Here the CDR3 reads CASLTSGEQFF.

The chain employs TRBV6-2 or TRBV6-3 and TRBJ2-7; TCRdb reports TRBD2, a call that lacks DNA to check it against. The CDR3 totals 12 residues. From germline, CDR1 is MNHEY and CDR2 SVGEGT. CDR3 sequence: CASRGLNYEQYF.

The J gene is TRBJ2-3, the V gene TRBV28; without DNA, the TCRdb call of TRBD2 cannot be checked. Looked up from germline, CDR1 is MDHEN and CDR2 is SYDVKM. The CDR3 has 16 residues. The CDR3 reads CASSRVAGVITDTQYF.

The gene calls are TRBV7-9 and TRBJ1-1; TCRdb calls TRBD1, which cannot be checked without DNA. CDR1 is SEHNR, CDR2 FQNEAQ, per germline (reference sequence). This CDR3 spans 16 amino acids. The chain's CDR3 is CASSLVGVGVGTEAFF. Based on the CDR3 plus reference TRBV7-9 and TRBJ1-1, the full variable domain is DTGVSQNPRHKITKRGQNVTFRCDPISEHNRLYWYRQTLGQGPEFLTYFQNEAQLEKSRLLSDRFSAERPKGSFSTLEIQRTEQGDSAMYLCASSLVGVGVGTEAFFGQGTRLTVV.

This sequence joins TRBV27 and TRBJ1-4. The CDR3 runs 13 residues. Per the germline V gene, CDR1 is MNHEY and CDR2 is SMNVEV (reference sequence). The CDR3 reads CASRRTNNEKLFF.

The chain joins TRBV28 to TRBJ2-5; the D call from TCRdb, TRBD1, cannot be confirmed without DNA. The CDR3 consists of 14 residues. The germline gives CDR1 MDHEN, CDR2 SYDVKM. CDR3 amino acids: CASSPRRGRETQYF.

The gene calls are TRBV29-1 and TRBJ2-2; as DNA is missing, the TRBD2 call by TCRdb cannot be tested. In germline, CDR1 is SQVTM, CDR2 ANQGSEA. The CDR3 loop spans 15 amino acids. The CDR3 protein is CSAQGLAANTGELFF.

The chain combines TRBV5-6 with TRBJ2-3. CDR3 length equals 13 residues. The germline V gene encodes CDR1 SGHDT and CDR2 YYEEEE. The CDR3: CASKPGPTDTQYF.

J is TRBJ2-5 and V is TRBV9; the D call from TCRdb, TRBD2, cannot be confirmed without DNA. Germline CDR1 is SGDLS and CDR2 is YYNGEE. The CDR3 spans 13 residues. CDR3 residues: CASSGVSGMTQYF.

CDR3 sequence reads: CASSQGTQNTEAFF. V is TRBV9 and J is TRBJ1-1; TCRdb calls TRBD1, which cannot be checked without DNA. Germline CDR1 is SGDLS and CDR2 is YYNGEE. This CDR3 region has 14 residues.

The rearrangement links TRBV5-6 to TRBJ2-3; with no DNA, the TCRdb D assignment of TRBD1 cannot be verified. The CDR3 length is 17 residues. Germline CDR1 is SGHDT and CDR2 is YYEEEE. CDR3: CASSSRAGGAYTDTQYF. The full variable domain, its missing parts supplied by reference TRBV5-6 and TRBJ2-3, is DAGVTQSPTHLIKTRGQQVTLRCSPKSGHDTVSWYQQALGQGPQFIFQYYEEEERQRGNFPDRFSGHQFPNYSSELNVNALLLGDSALYLCASSSRAGGAYTDTQYFGPGTRLTVL.

The chain has TRBV28 and TRBJ2-7; TCRdb gives TRBD2 as the D gene, but with no DNA this cannot be confirmed. The CDR3 spans 13 residues. Per the germline V gene, CDR1 is MDHEN and CDR2 is SYDVKM. The CDR3 sequence: CASSLGTVSEQYF.

The V and J genes are TRBV20-1 and TRBJ1-6; TCRdb outputs TRBD1, but without DNA this stays unchecked. Germline V gene sequence: CDR1 DFQATT, CDR2 SNEGSKA (reference sequence). This CDR3 is 16 amino acids long. The CDR3 sequence is CSARGITGPHNSPLHF.

The chain combines TRBV7-9 with TRBJ1-1; TCRdb returns TRBD1, unconfirmable since there is no DNA. Germline V gives CDR1 SEHNR, CDR2 FQNEAQ (reference sequence). The CDR3 is 15 amino acids. The CDR3: CASTLWTGDDTEAFF. Full variable domain (remainder filled in from reference TRBV7-9 and TRBJ1-1): DTGVSQNPRHKITKRGQNVTFRCDPISEHNRLYWYRQTLGQGPEFLTYFQNEAQLEKSRLLSDRFSAERPKGSFSTLEIQRTEQGDSAMYLCASTLWTGDDTEAFFGQGTRLTVV.

The chain carries TRBV24-1 and TRBJ2-2. Germline V gene data show CDR1 as KGHDR and CDR2 as SFDVKD. The CDR3 loop spans 14 amino acids. The CDR3 sequence: CATSGQDNTGELFF.

This rearrangement joins TRBV11-2 to TRBJ1-2. This CDR3 has 17 amino acids. CDR1 and CDR2 from the germline V gene are SGHAT and FQNNGV. The CDR3 spells CASSLDQGEAANYGYTF.

The V gene is TRBV12-3 or TRBV12-4, the J gene TRBJ2-7; TCRdb reports TRBD1, a call that lacks DNA to check it against. The CDR3 loop spans 15 amino acids. The CDR3: CASSFLDRGFYEQYF.

CDR3 sequence: CSAIWDRGHIEQYF. V and J are TRBV20-1 and TRBJ2-7; TCRdb's D call of TRBD1 is untestable without DNA. The CDR3 sequence is 14 residues long. In germline, CDR1 is DFQATT, CDR2 SNEGSKA (reference sequence).

This rearrangement joins TRBV21-1 to TRBJ2-3; with no DNA, the TCRdb D assignment of TRBD2 cannot be verified. TRBV21-1 is described as a pseudogene. The CDR3 length is 19 residues. The chain's CDR3 is CASSTTEGRTGTCTDTQYF.